This T cell receptor (beta chain) originates from a study of cytomegalovirus exposure and HLA in healthy donors. This clone was recorded once. Its antigen remains unidentified. The CDR3 has 16 amino acids. CDR1 and CDR2 from the germline V gene are PRHDT and FYEKMQ (reference sequence). Germline trimming cut 5 bases from V and 5 bases from J; bases unmatched to any gene: 4. General study findings and limits: Some 17,000 TCR beta sequences were associated with HLA alleles at 0.05 false discovery rate in a later analysis.

The PCR had 60 Vbeta and 13 Jbeta primers. Generated by immunoSEQ multiplex PCR, the TCRdb table keeps only in-frame clones and is missing some. Among about 65,000 clones listed, less than 65% were seen once. The sequencing input was PBMCs. The sequence was collected from a man in his thirties or forties in good health and CMV-seronegative. V usage is TRBV13 and J usage is TRBJ2-2, with TRBD2 matching 14 bases. DNA of the CDR3: TGTGCCAGCAGCCTGACTAGCGGGGGGGTTACCGGGGAGCTGTTTTTT. This encodes CASSLTSGGVTGELFF.